A selection of T cell receptor beta chains follows, all from one sample in a study of T cells in Graves' hyperthyroidism and ophthalmopathy. TCRdb redid the calling of the multiplex PCR reads with MiXCR, one entry per CDR3 protein. The sample shows more than 350,000 distinct CDR3 sequences, more than 13% of them seen only once. Sequencing was done on a sample of blood. These receptors all stem from a woman in her thirties with Graves' hyperthyroidism. Each CDR3 is given with its conserved first and last residue. Each record gives: clone size, V gene, D gene, J gene, CDR3 protein, CDR3 DNA. A D gene is named only where the DNA matches it firmly. The size of a clone is reported for some rows only, either as once, few or many, or as a class for expanded clones.

many	TRBV28	NA	TRBJ2-7	CASTAWTYEQYF	TGTGCCAGCACCGCGTGGACCTACGAGCAGTACTTC
many	TRBV11-2	NA	TRBJ1-4	CASSLVSNLFF	TGTGCCAGCAGCTTAGTATCGAACCTGTTTTTT
NA	TRBV24-1	NA	TRBJ1-2	CATSDLNSGYGYTF	TGTGCCACCAGTGATTTAAACAGCGGCTATGGCTACACCTTC
many	TRBV18	NA	TRBJ1-5	CASSLTGPTQPQHF	TGTGCCAGCTCACTCACAGGGCCCACTCAGCCCCAGCATTTT
many	TRBV20-1	NA	TRBJ1-1	CSAKGQGPGNTEAFF	TGCAGTGCTAAGGGGCAAGGCCCCGGGAACACTGAAGCTTTCTTT
NA	TRBV20-1	NA	TRBJ1-1	CSARANKNTEAFF	TGCAGTGCTAGAGCAAACAAGAACACTGAAGCTTTCTTT
many	TRBV28	NA	TRBJ2-1	CASRSFGEQFF	TGTGCCAGCAGAAGTTTCGGTGAGCAGTTCTTC
few	TRBV5-1	TRBD2	TRBJ2-1	CASSSPLAGGPYSTYNEQFF	TGCGCCAGCAGCTCCCCACTAGCGGGAGGGCCCTACTCTACCTACAATGAGCAGTTCTTC
NA	TRBV28	TRBD2	TRBJ2-1	CASSLSTSGTRSNEQFF	TGTGCCAGCAGTTTATCGACTAGCGGGACTAGAAGCAATGAGCAGTTCTTC
NA	TRBV3-1	NA	TRBJ1-1	CASSRAGFEAFF	TGTGCCAGCAGCCGGGCTGGATTTGAAGCTTTCTTT
NA	TRBV20-1	TRBD2	TRBJ2-3	CSAPKGLAGVGTDTQYF	TGCAGTGCTCCAAAGGGACTAGCGGGAGTAGGCACAGATACGCAGTATTTT
NA	TRBV20-1	TRBD2	TRBJ2-2	CSALGLAGGPTGELFF	TGCAGTGCCCTTGGACTAGCGGGAGGCCCAACCGGGGAGCTGTTTTTT
NA	TRBV9	TRBD2	TRBJ2-7	CASSATSGLSYEQYF	TGTGCCAGCAGCGCGACTAGCGGCCTCTCCTACGAGCAGTACTTC
few	TRBV20-1	TRBD2	TRBJ2-1	CSAAAGNNEQFF	TGCAGTGCTGCAGCGGGAAACAATGAGCAGTTCTTC
NA	TRBV15	NA	TRBJ2-7	CATSKGPAGYEQYF	TGTGCCACCAGCAAGGGACCGGCGGGCTACGAGCAGTACTTC
NA	TRBV25-1	TRBD2	TRBJ2-7	CATRGGSYEQYF	TGTGCCACCCGCGGGGGAAGCTACGAGCAGTACTTC
many	TRBV27	NA	TRBJ1-2	CASSLSWDNNYGYTF	TGTGCCAGCAGTTTATCCTGGGACAACAACTATGGCTACACCTTC
few	TRBV28	NA	TRBJ1-3	CASSLGGRGPFSGNTIYF	TGTGCCAGCAGTTTAGGGGGTAGGGGCCCTTTCTCTGGAAACACCATATATTTT
once	TRBV11-2	NA	TRBJ1-1	CASSTPWDGMNTEAFF	TGTGCCAGCTCCACACCCTGGGACGGGATGAACACTGAAGCTTTCTTT
many	TRBV15	NA	TRBJ1-2	CATSIRDLNYGYTF	TGTGCCACCAGCATCCGGGACCTTAACTATGGCTACACCTTC
few	TRBV28	TRBD1	TRBJ2-7	CASMGQVSYEQYF	TGTGCCAGCATGGGACAGGTATCCTACGAGCAGTACTTC